This T cell receptor beta chain was recorded in a study of T cell responses to AZD1222 COVID-19 vaccine. Points from the study as a whole: Increased Spike-specific TCR breadth and depth were observed after two AZD1222 doses. Baseline serostatus was positive in only a handful of AZD1222 recipients. The sample set comprised mostly white British donors with more females, and clonal diversity was possibly underestimated. Only after the peak T cell response were repertoires sampled.

TCRdb keeps only in-frame clones here, not all; method: immunoSEQ multiplex PCR. The sample lists approximately 50,000 clones, 85% occurring once. The CDR3 consists of 14 residues. In germline, CDR1 is SQVTM, CDR2 ANQGSEA. Trimming stripped 6 bases from V and 2 bases from J, with 16 bases between. In regard to this clone: What it recognizes is unknown.

The clonotype originates from an adult in good health. The chain recombines TRBV29-1 with TRBJ2-5; unclear D gene. The input for sequencing was peripheral blood, taken on day 0 of MenACWY control vaccination. CDR3: CSVDERRVQETQYF. The CDR3 DNA follows: TGCAGCGTCGACGAACGCCGGGTACAAGAGACCCAGTACTTC.